These 14 T cell receptor beta chains share one sample of origin, sequenced in a study of Graves' ophthalmopathy and Graves' hyperthyroidism. RNA transcripts were the source from which TCR beta CDR3 regions were amplified. HTBI primers were employed in first-round RT-PCR, then a second-round multiplex PCR followed. TCRdb recomputed calls from the multiplex PCR reads with MiXCR, one row per CDR3 protein. The sample carries 400,000 to 450,000 distinct CDR3 sequences, roughly 21% recorded once. The specimen was peripheral blood. The receptors stem from a woman younger than 30 with stable Graves' hyperthyroidism.

The table lists this clonotype with many counts. V and J are TRBV10-3 and TRBJ1-2, with D maybe TRBD1 (5 bases). Per germline, CDR1 ENHRY and CDR2 SYGVKD. With 2 bases removed from V and 8 bases from J, the gap between germline ends came to 6 bases. The CDR3 consists of 11 residues. CDR3: CAISENRGYTF. CDR3 sequence (DNA): TGTGCCATCAGTGAGAACAGGGGCTACACCTTC.

The CDR3 loop reads CASSGTSGGYTGELFF. CDR3 coding DNA: TGTGCCAGCAGCGGGACTAGCGGGGGGTACACCGGGGAGCTGTTTTTT. The V and J genes are TRBV6-1 and TRBJ2-2, with 15 bases aligning to TRBD2. CDR3 size: 16 residues. Germline assignment: CDR1 MNHNS and CDR2 SASEGT. Trimming took 6 bases from V and 3 from J; bases not matched to a gene: 2.

This sequence joins TRBV12-3 or TRBV12-4 and TRBJ1-3, with 11 bases matching TRBD1. Unmatched junction bases numbered 10, after V lost 6 bases and J lost 0 bases. The CDR3 totals 18 residues. CDR3 sequence (DNA): TGTGCCAGCAGGCCGGGACAGGGGGGTCCGGGCTCTGGAAACACCATATATTTT. Its translation: CASRPGQGGPGSGNTIYF.

The chain carries TRBV7-2 and TRBJ1-1; D not certain. The CDR3 loop spans 13 amino acids. The germline V gene encodes CDR1 SGHTA and CDR2 FQGNSA. V lost 7 bases and J lost 0, with 9 bases in between. The CDR3 DNA sequence: TGTGCCAGCAACCTCAATATGAACACTGAAGCTTTCTTT. It yields the protein CASNLNMNTEAFF.

This clonotype occurred many times. The chain combines TRBV7-9 with TRBJ2-7; 7 bases agree with TRBD1. Germline V gene data show CDR1 as SEHNR and CDR2 as FQNEAQ (reference sequence). This CDR3 has 12 amino acids. The trim removed 3 bases at V and 9 bases at J, leaving 5 bases unmatched. The CDR3 loop is CASSFDRDRQYF. Written as DNA, the CDR3 is TGTGCCAGCAGCTTTGACAGGGATCGGCAGTACTTC. The entire variable domain, with the rest obtained from reference TRBV7-9 and TRBJ2-7, is as follows: DTGVSQNPRHKITKRGQNVTFRCDPISEHNRLYWYRQTLGQGPEFLTYFQNEAQLEKSRLLSDRFSAERPKGSFSTLEIQRTEQGDSAMYLCASSFDRDRQYFGPGTRLTVT.

The J gene is TRBJ2-7, the V gene TRBV12-3 or TRBV12-4, with 12 bases fitting TRBD2. V gave up 6 bases and J gave up 0 bases; unmatched junction bases: 6. This CDR3 contains 16 residues. For the CDR3, the DNA is TGTGCCAGCAGGGCCGGGACTAGCGGGCTCTCCTACGAGCAGTACTTC. Amino acid sequence: CASRAGTSGLSYEQYF.

The chain links TRBV3-1 to TRBJ2-7; D is perhaps TRBD1 or TRBD2 (5 bases each). The CDR3 loop spans 12 amino acids. The V end lost 1 base, the J end lost 8 bases, and 9 bases lay between the germline ends. Germline CDR1 reads LGHDT; CDR2 reads YNNKEL (reference sequence). As DNA, the CDR3 is TGTGCCAGCAGCCAAGTGGGACGCCAGCAGTACTTC. It yields the protein CASSQVGRQQYF.

This clonotype was seen at least ten times. This rearrangement joins TRBV27 to TRBJ2-2; no definite D call. The CDR3 runs to 12 residues. The germline V gene has CDR1 MNHEY and CDR2 SMNVEV (reference sequence). Trimming cost V 5 bases and J 3 bases, with 4 bases left between them. CDR3 amino acids: CASSTYTGELFF. Here the CDR3 DNA reads TGTGCCAGCAGTACATACACCGGGGAGCTGTTTTTT.

In this sample, this clonotype turned up many times. The genes are TRBV2 and TRBJ2-6; TRBD2 agrees at 9 bases. J was trimmed by 0 bases and V by 7 bases; bases with no gene match: 10. The CDR3 loop spans 18 amino acids. The germline V gene has CDR1 SNHLY and CDR2 FYNNEI. CDR3 loop: CASIQGGLAFSGANVLTF. The DNA for the CDR3 is TGTGCCAGCATCCAGGGGGGACTAGCTTTCTCTGGGGCCAACGTCCTGACTTTC.

By its share, this clonotype is medium-sized. This chain uses TRBV11-2 with TRBJ2-7; D may be TRBD2 (6 bases). The V gene's germline CDR1 is SGHAT and CDR2 FQNNGV. V was clipped by 4 bases and J by 6 bases, with 16 bases between them. The CDR3 spans 14 residues. CDR3 amino acids: CASSSGGANGEQYF. The CDR3 DNA is TGTGCCAGCAGCTCAGGAGGGGCCAATGGCGAGCAGTACTTC.

This clonotype was seen ten or more times. The genes are TRBV11-2 and TRBJ2-7; D gene unclear. Trimming left V 3 bases short and J 0 bases short, with 9 bases between. The CDR3 is 14 amino acids. Germline CDR1 SGHAT, CDR2 FQNNGV. The CDR3 DNA reads as TGTGCCAGCAGCTTCGACGGAAACTCCTACGAGCAGTACTTC. Its protein product is CASSFDGNSYEQYF.

This clonotype was seen at least ten times. The V gene is TRBV12-3 or TRBV12-4, the J gene TRBJ2-7; D is unresolved. This CDR3 has 14 residues. Trimming cost V 0 bases and J 7 bases, with 13 bases left between them. DNA of the CDR3: TGTGCCAGCAGTTTAGCGTTCGTGGGAAGGGAGCAGTACTTC. This sequence encodes CASSLAFVGREQYF.

This clonotype came up many times. The chain combines TRBV6-2 or TRBV6-3 with TRBJ1-1; D is ambiguous. CDR1 and CDR2 from the germline V gene are MNHEY and SVGEGT. The CDR3 has 13 residues. V gave up 4 bases and J gave up 6 bases, with 12 bases separating them. Written as DNA, the CDR3 is TGTGCCAGCAGTTCCCTCGCGGGAGCTGAAGCTTTCTTT. Translating it yields CASSSLAGAEAFF.

This clonotype was found once. The J gene is TRBJ2-7, the V gene TRBV6-5, with D possibly matching TRBD1 (6 bases). Germline CDR1 MNHEY, CDR2 SVGAGI. The germline V and J ends were trimmed by 4 bases and 5 bases, with 18 bases remaining between them. This CDR3 is built from 15 residues. For the CDR3, the DNA is TGTGCCAGCAGTTCCTTCCTATTCGACAGGAACGAGCAGTACTTC. It translates to CASSSFLFDRNEQYF.